These 6 T cell receptor beta chains came from one sample sequenced in a study of blood T cell repertoires in COVID-19. The method was immunoSEQ multiplex PCR; TCRdb's version includes in-frame clones alone and lacks a portion of them. The sample yields around 250,000 clones, roughly 86% seen once. Sequencing was carried out using peripheral blood. The origin of the receptors is a man between 18 and 29 years old with active or convalescent COVID-19.

The V gene is TRBV5-5, the J gene TRBJ2-1, with D maybe TRBD2 (6 bases). The CDR3 runs 14 residues. The V end was cut by 7 bases, the J end by 4 bases, with 15 bases between. Per germline, CDR1 SGHKS and CDR2 YYEKEE (reference sequence). Here the CDR3 reads CASDLEGRYNEQFF. The CDR3 DNA follows: TGTGCCAGCGATCTGGAGGGCCGGTACAATGAGCAGTTCTTC.

Details on this clone: A read error may account for a junction end that differs from germline. This chain joins TRBV6-1 and TRBJ2-3; 9 bases are shared with TRBD2. The length of the CDR3 is 15 residues. From germline, CDR1 is MNHNS and CDR2 SASEGT. CDR3 amino acids: CASREAGGNTDTQYF. CDR3 bases: TGTGCCAGCAGAGAAGCGGGGGGAAACACAGATACGCAGTATTTT.

In this sample, this clone turned up once. The genes are TRBV5-4 and TRBJ1-1; D remains unclear. The CDR3 has 12 residues. Germline lookup yields CDR1 SGHNT and CDR2 YYREEE (reference sequence). The ends were cut back, 7 bases at V and 6 bases at J, with 13 bases in the middle. This CDR3 is CASSRGVAEAFF. Here the CDR3 DNA reads TGTGCCAGCTCAAGAGGAGTGGCTGAAGCTTTCTTT.

V and J are TRBV3-1 (or the pseudogene TRBV3-2) and TRBJ1-1; D unclear. CDR1 is LGHDT and CDR2 is YNNKEL in the germline V gene (reference sequence). Trimming shortened V by 4 bases and J by 4 bases, and 13 bases separated the two germline ends. The CDR3 length is 14 residues. CDR3 loop: CASSLEGGVTEAFF. The CDR3 DNA is TGTGCCAGCAGCCTGGAGGGAGGTGTCACTGAAGCTTTCTTT.

This clone has only a few counts. In DNA, the CDR3 is TGCGCCAGCAGCTTGACTGGTGATAATTCACCCCTCCACTTT. Its translation is CASSLTGDNSPLHF. The V and J genes are TRBV5-1 and TRBJ1-6; the D is unclear. This CDR3 spans 14 amino acids. Germline V lookup: CDR1 SGHRS, CDR2 YFSETQ. The germline V and J ends were trimmed by 1 base and 5 bases, with 7 bases remaining between them.

CDR3 amino acids: CASSVPGQGNTGELFF. CDR3 in DNA: TGTGCCAGCAGCGTACCGGGACAGGGAAACACCGGGGAGCTGTTTTTT. The genes are TRBV5-4 and TRBJ2-2; the match to TRBD1 covers 9 bases. V lost 4 bases and J lost 2; bases outside the gene matches: 6. CDR1 SGHNT and CDR2 YYREEE come from the germline V gene (reference sequence). This CDR3 region has 16 residues.